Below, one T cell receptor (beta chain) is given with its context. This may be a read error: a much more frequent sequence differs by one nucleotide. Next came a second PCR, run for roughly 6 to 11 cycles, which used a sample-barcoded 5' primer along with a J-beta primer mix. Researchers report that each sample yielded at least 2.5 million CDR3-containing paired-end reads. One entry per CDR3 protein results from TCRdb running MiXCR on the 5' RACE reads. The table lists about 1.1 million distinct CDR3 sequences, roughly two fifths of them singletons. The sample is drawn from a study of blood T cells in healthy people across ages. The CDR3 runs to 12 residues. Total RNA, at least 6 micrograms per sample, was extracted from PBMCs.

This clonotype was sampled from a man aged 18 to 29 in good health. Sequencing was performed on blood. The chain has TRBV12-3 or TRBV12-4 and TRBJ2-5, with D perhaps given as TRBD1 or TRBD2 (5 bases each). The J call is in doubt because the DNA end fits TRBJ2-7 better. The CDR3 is CASSWDGYEQYF. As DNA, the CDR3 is TGTGCCAGCAGTTGGGACGGATACGAGCAGTACTTC.